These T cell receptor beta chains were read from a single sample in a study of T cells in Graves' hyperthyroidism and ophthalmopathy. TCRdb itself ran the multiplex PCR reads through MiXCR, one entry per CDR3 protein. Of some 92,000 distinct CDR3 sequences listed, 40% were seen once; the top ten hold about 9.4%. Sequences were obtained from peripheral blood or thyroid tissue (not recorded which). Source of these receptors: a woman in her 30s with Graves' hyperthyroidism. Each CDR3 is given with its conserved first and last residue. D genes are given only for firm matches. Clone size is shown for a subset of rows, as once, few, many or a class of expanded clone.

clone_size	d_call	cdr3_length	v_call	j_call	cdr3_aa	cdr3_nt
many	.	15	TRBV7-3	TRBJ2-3	CASSLRGGYTDTQYF	TGTGCCAGCAGCTTAAGAGGCGGATACACAGATACGCAGTATTTT
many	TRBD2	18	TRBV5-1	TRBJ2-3	CASSLAILAGINTDTQYF	TGCGCCAGCAGCTTGGCTATACTAGCGGGGATAAACACAGATACGCAGTATTTT
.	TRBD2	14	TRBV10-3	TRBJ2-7	CAISDGEGTGEQYF	TGTGCCATCAGTGATGGGGAGGGGACGGGTGAGCAGTACTTC
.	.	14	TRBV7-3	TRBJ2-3	CASSLEVLGSTQYF	TGTGCCAGCAGCTTAGAGGTTTTGGGAAGTACGCAGTATTTT
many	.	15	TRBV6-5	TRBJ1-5	CASSYGQFSNQPQHF	TGTGCCAGCAGTTACGGGCAGTTTAGCAATCAGCCCCAGCATTTT
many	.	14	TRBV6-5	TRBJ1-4	CASSLTPTNEKLFF	TGTGCCAGCAGTTTGACACCAACTAATGAAAAACTGTTTTTT
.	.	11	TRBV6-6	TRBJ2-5	CASSYPEGEDF	TGTGCCAGCAGTTACCCGGAGGGGGAGGACTTC
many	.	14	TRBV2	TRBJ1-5	CASKGRVSNQPQHF	TGTGCCAGCAAGGGGAGGGTAAGCAATCAGCCCCAGCATTTT
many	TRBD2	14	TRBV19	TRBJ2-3	CASNGRGIRNTQYF	TGTGCCAGTAACGGGAGGGGTATCCGCAATACGCAGTATTTT
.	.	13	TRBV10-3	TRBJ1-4	CAIGWGDGEKLFF	TGTGCCATCGGGTGGGGTGATGGTGAAAAACTGTTTTTT
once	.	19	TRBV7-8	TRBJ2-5	CASSLGVGAGAGSRETQYF	TGTGCCAGCAGCTTAGGAGTGGGGGCAGGAGCAGGTTCGAGAGAGACCCAGTACTTC
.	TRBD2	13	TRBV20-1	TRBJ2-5	CSAALAGPETQYF	TGCAGTGCCGCACTAGCGGGACCAGAGACCCAGTACTTC
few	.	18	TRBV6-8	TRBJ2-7	CASSYPLLARGSSYEQYF	TGTGCCAGCAGTTACCCTCTGCTGGCCCGGGGGAGCTCCTACGAGCAGTACTTC
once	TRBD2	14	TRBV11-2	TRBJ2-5	CASSLVAGEETQYF	TGTGCCAGCAGCTTAGTTGCGGGAGAAGAGACCCAGTACTTC
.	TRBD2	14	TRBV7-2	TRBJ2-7	CASSLAGGSYEQYF	TGTGCCAGCAGCTTAGCGGGAGGGAGCTACGAGCAGTACTTC
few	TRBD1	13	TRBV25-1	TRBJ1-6	CASRVTGDSPLHF	TGTGCCAGCAGAGTGACAGGGGATTCACCCCTCCACTTT
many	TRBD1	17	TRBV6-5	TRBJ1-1	CASSEGQGIRMNTEAFF	TGTGCCAGCAGTGAAGGACAGGGGATCCGCATGAACACTGAAGCTTTCTTT
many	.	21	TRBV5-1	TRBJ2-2	CASSLPKYRLVGSRYTGELFF	TGCGCCAGCAGCTTACCCAAATACAGGCTGGTGGGATCGCGCTACACCGGGGAGCTGTTTTTT
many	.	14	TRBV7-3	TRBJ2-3	CASSTGRGQDTQYF	TGTGCCAGCAGCACCGGGAGGGGGCAAGATACGCAGTATTTT
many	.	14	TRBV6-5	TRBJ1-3	CASSYLASGNTIYF	TGTGCCAGCAGTTACTTGGCCTCTGGAAACACCATATATTTT
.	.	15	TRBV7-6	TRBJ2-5	CASSLAGDFGETQYF	TGTGCCAGCAGCTTAGCCGGGGATTTTGGAGAGACCCAGTACTTC
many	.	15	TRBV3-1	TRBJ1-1	CASSQGLGWNTEAFF	TGTGCCAGCAGCCAAGGTTTGGGGTGGAACACTGAAGCTTTCTTT
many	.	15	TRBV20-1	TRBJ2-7	CSATPEGASSYEQYF	TGCAGTGCTACACCGGAGGGCGCCAGCTCCTACGAGCAGTACTTC
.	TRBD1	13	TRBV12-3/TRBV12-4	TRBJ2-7	CASRGTGPYEQYF	TGTGCCAGCAGGGGGACAGGCCCCTACGAGCAGTACTTC